The T cell receptor (beta chain) described here comes from a study of cytomegalovirus exposure and HLA in healthy donors. Points from the study as a whole: Reports indicate that TCR beta sequences accurately predicted the HLA-A and HLA-B alleles of most subjects.

Regarding this clone: Its matching antigen is unknown.

60 Vbeta and 13 Jbeta primers were used in PCR. Per the original methods: Later work found 65 million to 90 million unique TCR beta chains, with 9 million to 13 million shared. Clones were read by immunoSEQ multiplex PCR, and TCRdb kept only the in-frame ones, dropping some. V and J calls and clone size are copied from that table; D and trimming were computed from the DNA. The sample carries some 120,000 clones, just under 75% recorded once. J was trimmed by 4 bases and V by 3 bases; bases with no gene match: 12. The length of the CDR3 is 16 residues. Germline loops: CDR1 SGHNT, CDR2 YYREEE (reference sequence).

The chain uses TRBV5-4 and TRBJ2-5, with 7 nucleotides matching TRBD1. The sample was PBMCs. The TCR sequence derives from a man in his forties in good health and CMV-seropositive. The CDR3 nucleotides read TGTGCCAGCAGCTCCCCTACGACAGGGATCAGAGAGACCCAGTACTTC. The encoded protein is CASSSPTTGIRETQYF.